These T cell receptor beta chains were read from a single sample in a study of cytomegalovirus exposure and HLA in healthy donors. Here immunoSEQ multiplex PCR was the method, and the copy in TCRdb shows in-frame clones only, minus some. The sample yields over 200,000 clones, around 91% seen once. The material sequenced was PBMCs. These receptors all come from a woman aged 18-30 years in good health and CMV-seronegative. Each CDR3 is given with its conserved first and last residue. Fields, in order: clone size, CDR3 length, D gene, J gene, V gene, CDR3 DNA, CDR3 protein. The D gene is left open where the match is weak. Rows may omit the clone size; those that give it use once, few, many or a size class.

clone size: -
CDR3 length: 15
D gene: -
J gene: TRBJ2-5
V gene: TRBV25-1
CDR3 DNA: TGTGCCAGCAGTCGGAGCGGGGACATTCGGGAGACCCAGTACTTC
CDR3 protein: CASSRSGDIRETQYF

clone size: -
CDR3 length: 16
D gene: TRBD2
J gene: TRBJ2-3
V gene: TRBV9
CDR3 DNA: TGTGCCAGCAGCGTTCAGAGCGGGGGGGGCACAGATACGCAGTATTTT
CDR3 protein: CASSVQSGGGTDTQYF

clone size: -
CDR3 length: 16
D gene: TRBD1
J gene: TRBJ2-1
V gene: TRBV2
CDR3 DNA: TGTGCCAGCAGTGAATGGGACAGGGCGCCCTACAATGAGCAGTTCTTC
CDR3 protein: CASSEWDRAPYNEQFF

clone size: -
CDR3 length: 15
D gene: TRBD2
J gene: TRBJ2-3
V gene: TRBV27
CDR3 DNA: TGTGCCAGCAGCCTTAGCGGGGGGGTGGGAGATACGCAGTATTTT
CDR3 protein: CASSLSGGVGDTQYF

clone size: -
CDR3 length: 15
D gene: TRBD1
J gene: TRBJ1-2
V gene: TRBV28
CDR3 DNA: TGTGCCAGCAGTAAGCCGGGACAGGGAAAAGATGGCTACACCTTC
CDR3 protein: CASSKPGQGKDGYTF

clone size: -
CDR3 length: 11
D gene: TRBD1
J gene: TRBJ1-1
V gene: TRBV5-4
CDR3 DNA: TGTGCCAGCAGTTCACAGGGGGAAGCTTTCTTT
CDR3 protein: CASSSQGEAFF

clone size: -
CDR3 length: 15
D gene: TRBD1
J gene: TRBJ1-2
V gene: TRBV30
CDR3 DNA: TGTGCCTGGAGCCCCGGGGACAGGGTGGCCTATGGCTACACCTTC
CDR3 protein: CAWSPGDRVAYGYTF

clone size: -
CDR3 length: 14
D gene: -
J gene: TRBJ2-1
V gene: TRBV28
CDR3 DNA: TGTGCCAGCAGCCGAAGGGGTCCCTACAATGAGCAGTTCTTC
CDR3 protein: CASSRRGPYNEQFF

clone size: -
CDR3 length: 13
D gene: -
J gene: TRBJ1-6
V gene: TRBV28
CDR3 DNA: TGTGCCAGCAGTTTAGACAATAATTCACCCCTCCACTTT
CDR3 protein: CASSLDNNSPLHF

clone size: -
CDR3 length: 14
D gene: -
J gene: TRBJ2-3
V gene: TRBV5-1
CDR3 DNA: TGCGCCAGCAGCCCGGGGTCGGGTACTGATACGCAGTATTTT
CDR3 protein: CASSPGSGTDTQYF

clone size: -
CDR3 length: 16
D gene: TRBD1
J gene: TRBJ2-4
V gene: TRBV18
CDR3 DNA: TGTGCCAGCTCACACTCCGAGACAGGGGCCAAAAACATTCAGTACTTC
CDR3 protein: CASSHSETGAKNIQYF

clone size: -
CDR3 length: 15
D gene: -
J gene: TRBJ1-4
V gene: TRBV28
CDR3 DNA: TGTGCCAGCAGTTTCGGAGGGGCGGTCCTTCACGAACTGTTTTTT
CDR3 protein: CASSFGGAVLHELFF

clone size: -
CDR3 length: 17
D gene: TRBD1
J gene: TRBJ2-7
V gene: TRBV7-2
CDR3 DNA: TGTGCCAGCAGCCTTTCTCTTGGACAGGTTTCATCCTACGAGCAGTACTTC
CDR3 protein: CASSLSLGQVSSYEQYF

clone size: -
CDR3 length: 13
D gene: -
J gene: TRBJ2-3
V gene: TRBV27
CDR3 DNA: TGTGCCAGCAGTTTATTCCAGGCAGATACGCAGTATTTT
CDR3 protein: CASSLFQADTQYF

clone size: -
CDR3 length: 13
D gene: -
J gene: TRBJ1-2
V gene: TRBV5-1
CDR3 DNA: TGCGCCAGCAGCTTGGACGGGGACTATGGCTACACCTTC
CDR3 protein: CASSLDGDYGYTF

clone size: -
CDR3 length: 14
D gene: -
J gene: TRBJ1-5
V gene: TRBV28
CDR3 DNA: TGTGCCAGCGACGAACGAGAGTCAGGGCAGCCCCAGCATTTT
CDR3 protein: CASDERESGQPQHF

clone size: -
CDR3 length: 17
D gene: TRBD1
J gene: TRBJ2-6
V gene: TRBV2
CDR3 DNA: TGTGCCAGCATCGAGACAGGGATGAGGGTGGGGGCCAACGTCCTGACTTTC
CDR3 protein: CASIETGMRVGANVLTF

clone size: few
CDR3 length: 10
D gene: -
J gene: TRBJ1-4
V gene: TRBV2
CDR3 DNA: TGTGCCAGCAGTGGATCCTGGGCCACTTTT
CDR3 protein: CASSGSWATF

clone size: -
CDR3 length: 15
D gene: TRBD2
J gene: TRBJ2-1
V gene: TRBV6-5
CDR3 DNA: TGTGCCAGCAGTTTCCTTAGCGGGGGCCACAATGAGCAGTTCTTC
CDR3 protein: CASSFLSGGHNEQFF

clone size: -
CDR3 length: 15
D gene: -
J gene: TRBJ1-1
V gene: TRBV4-1
CDR3 DNA: TGCGCCAGCAGCCAAGCCTTGGGGCTGAACACTGAAGCTTTCTTT
CDR3 protein: CASSQALGLNTEAFF

clone size: -
CDR3 length: 15
D gene: TRBD1
J gene: TRBJ1-4
V gene: TRBV28
CDR3 DNA: TGTGCCAGTAATACCCGGGACAGAAGAAATGAAAAACTGTTTTTT
CDR3 protein: CASNTRDRRNEKLFF

clone size: -
CDR3 length: 17
D gene: -
J gene: TRBJ2-2
V gene: TRBV4-1
CDR3 DNA: TGCGCCAGCAGCCAAGGCGCCGGGGTTCCGGGCACCGGGGAGCTGTTTTTT
CDR3 protein: CASSQGAGVPGTGELFF

clone size: -
CDR3 length: 16
D gene: TRBD2
J gene: TRBJ2-5
V gene: TRBV18
CDR3 DNA: TGTGCCAGCTCACCAAGGCTAGCGGGCGTCCAAGAGACCCAGTACTTC
CDR3 protein: CASSPRLAGVQETQYF

clone size: -
CDR3 length: 15
D gene: -
J gene: TRBJ2-5
V gene: TRBV5-4
CDR3 DNA: TGTGCCAGCAGCCTGGGGACACCCAGCCAAGAGACCCAGTACTTC
CDR3 protein: CASSLGTPSQETQYF

clone size: -
CDR3 length: 15
D gene: TRBD1
J gene: TRBJ2-1
V gene: TRBV6-6
CDR3 DNA: TGTGCCAGCAGTTATTGGACAGGGGTTAGCAATGAGCAGTTCTTC
CDR3 protein: CASSYWTGVSNEQFF

clone size: once
CDR3 length: 17
D gene: -
J gene: TRBJ1-3
V gene: TRBV7-6
CDR3 DNA: TGTGCCAGCAGCTTAGGGTTCGCCCGGAGCTCTGGAAACACCATATATTTT
CDR3 protein: CASSLGFARSSGNTIYF

clone size: once
CDR3 length: 13
D gene: TRBD1
J gene: TRBJ2-1
V gene: TRBV11-2
CDR3 DNA: TGTGCCAGCCACAGGGGAAACTACAATGAGCAGTTCTTC
CDR3 protein: CASHRGNYNEQFF

clone size: -
CDR3 length: 15
D gene: TRBD2
J gene: TRBJ2-1
V gene: TRBV28
CDR3 DNA: TGTGCCAGCAGCCCACTAGCGGGGGTATTCCTTGAGCAGTTCTTC
CDR3 protein: CASSPLAGVFLEQFF

clone size: -
CDR3 length: 14
D gene: TRBD1
J gene: TRBJ2-7
V gene: TRBV10-3
CDR3 DNA: TGTGCCATCAGTGGGACAGGGGCTTCCTACGAGCAGTACTTC
CDR3 protein: CAISGTGASYEQYF

clone size: few
CDR3 length: 14
D gene: -
J gene: TRBJ1-6
V gene: TRBV5-6
CDR3 DNA: TGTGCCAGCAGCCCGCCAGGTCATCAGTTACCCCTCCACTTT
CDR3 protein: CASSPPGHQLPLHF

clone size: -
CDR3 length: 16
D gene: TRBD2
J gene: TRBJ2-1
V gene: TRBV4-3
CDR3 DNA: TGCGCCAGCAGCCCGCCGGGACTAGCGGGGTACAATGAGCAGTTCTTC
CDR3 protein: CASSPPGLAGYNEQFF

clone size: -
CDR3 length: 16
D gene: -
J gene: TRBJ2-3
V gene: TRBV19
CDR3 DNA: TGTGCCAGTAGTATTTATTATGGCGGGAGCACAGATACGCAGTATTTT
CDR3 protein: CASSIYYGGSTDTQYF

clone size: once
CDR3 length: 15
D gene: -
J gene: TRBJ2-1
V gene: TRBV27
CDR3 DNA: TGTGCCAGCAGTTTTCTCGCGGGACCCTACAATGAGCAGTTCTTC
CDR3 protein: CASSFLAGPYNEQFF

clone size: -
CDR3 length: 15
D gene: TRBD1
J gene: TRBJ1-4
V gene: TRBV13
CDR3 DNA: TGTGCCAGCAGCCCCACGGGACAGGGGGATGAAAAACTGTTTTTT
CDR3 protein: CASSPTGQGDEKLFF

clone size: -
CDR3 length: 14
D gene: -
J gene: TRBJ1-2
V gene: TRBV12-5
CDR3 DNA: TGTGCTAGTGGTTTGGTCCCGTACCCGGGAGGCTACACCTTC
CDR3 protein: CASGLVPYPGGYTF

clone size: -
CDR3 length: 13
D gene: TRBD1
J gene: TRBJ2-7
V gene: TRBV5-6
CDR3 DNA: TGTGCCAGCAGCTTAGGACAGGCGAACGAGCAGTACTTC
CDR3 protein: CASSLGQANEQYF

clone size: -
CDR3 length: 17
D gene: -
J gene: TRBJ1-5
V gene: TRBV7-8
CDR3 DNA: TGTGCCAGCAGCTTGGGAGGCGGGGGACGGAGCAATCAGCCCCAGCATTTT
CDR3 protein: CASSLGGGGRSNQPQHF

clone size: -
CDR3 length: 15
D gene: TRBD1
J gene: TRBJ1-6
V gene: TRBV18
CDR3 DNA: TGTGCCAGCTCACTCCCGGGACAGGGTGATTCACCCCTCCACTTT
CDR3 protein: CASSLPGQGDSPLHF

clone size: once
CDR3 length: 15
D gene: TRBD1
J gene: TRBJ2-2
V gene: TRBV27
CDR3 DNA: TGTGCCAGCAGTCCAGGACAGGGGAGAACCGGGGAGCTGTTTTTT
CDR3 protein: CASSPGQGRTGELFF

clone size: -
CDR3 length: 18
D gene: -
J gene: TRBJ1-6
V gene: TRBV4-3
CDR3 DNA: TGCGCCAGCAGCCAATGGCTATCCTCAATTACAGAGAATTCACCCCTCCACTTT
CDR3 protein: CASSQWLSSITENSPLHF

clone size: -
CDR3 length: 17
D gene: TRBD2
J gene: TRBJ2-5
V gene: TRBV7-8
CDR3 DNA: TGTGCCAGCAGCTCTACGGGGGGAGGGCCGTCCCAAGAGACCCAGTACTTC
CDR3 protein: CASSSTGGGPSQETQYF

clone size: -
CDR3 length: 15
D gene: -
J gene: TRBJ2-1
V gene: TRBV28
CDR3 DNA: TGTGCCAGCAGTTCTCCCAGGCGGGGGCAGAATGAGCAGTTCTTC
CDR3 protein: CASSSPRRGQNEQFF

clone size: -
CDR3 length: 15
D gene: TRBD1
J gene: TRBJ1-4
V gene: TRBV4-3
CDR3 DNA: TGCGCCAGCAGCCAGGGAAGGGGGCTAAGTGAAAAACTGTTTTTT
CDR3 protein: CASSQGRGLSEKLFF

clone size: -
CDR3 length: 11
D gene: -
J gene: TRBJ1-2
V gene: TRBV20-1
CDR3 DNA: TGCAGTGCCGGACAAAACTATGGCTACACCTTC
CDR3 protein: CSAGQNYGYTF

clone size: -
CDR3 length: 16
D gene: TRBD2
J gene: TRBJ2-1
V gene: TRBV5-1
CDR3 DNA: TGCGCCAGCAGCTTGGGCTCGGGAGGGGCAAACAATGAGCAGTTCTTC
CDR3 protein: CASSLGSGGANNEQFF

clone size: -
CDR3 length: 14
D gene: -
J gene: TRBJ1-5
V gene: TRBV5-5
CDR3 DNA: TGTGCCAGCAGCTTGGCAGGACTAAATCAGCCCCAGCATTTT
CDR3 protein: CASSLAGLNQPQHF

clone size: -
CDR3 length: 17
D gene: -
J gene: TRBJ2-1
V gene: TRBV5-1
CDR3 DNA: TGCGCCAGCAGCCCTGGCCGGGAAATTGTCTCCTACAATGAGCAGTTCTTC
CDR3 protein: CASSPGREIVSYNEQFF

clone size: -
CDR3 length: 14
D gene: TRBD1
J gene: TRBJ1-2
V gene: TRBV7-9
CDR3 DNA: TGTGCCAGCAGCTGGGGACAGGAGAACTATGGCTACACCTTC
CDR3 protein: CASSWGQENYGYTF

clone size: -
CDR3 length: 13
D gene: -
J gene: TRBJ1-1
V gene: TRBV11-1
CDR3 DNA: TGTGCCAGCAGCTTTGGCCCAGACACTGAAGCTTTCTTT
CDR3 protein: CASSFGPDTEAFF

clone size: once
CDR3 length: 11
D gene: -
J gene: TRBJ2-5
V gene: TRBV29-1
CDR3 DNA: TGCAGCGTTGCGGGATTGGAGACCCAGTACTTC
CDR3 protein: CSVAGLETQYF

clone size: -
CDR3 length: 16
D gene: TRBD1
J gene: TRBJ2-2
V gene: TRBV7-2
CDR3 DNA: TGTGCCAGCAGCTTAGTCCAGGGGGTGAACACCGGGGAGCTGTTTTTT
CDR3 protein: CASSLVQGVNTGELFF

clone size: -
CDR3 length: 15
D gene: TRBD1
J gene: TRBJ2-7
V gene: TRBV27
CDR3 DNA: TGTGCCAGCACTAAAATGGGACAGGCCTCCTACGAGCAGTACTTC
CDR3 protein: CASTKMGQASYEQYF

clone size: -
CDR3 length: 15
D gene: TRBD1
J gene: TRBJ1-5
V gene: TRBV7-9
CDR3 DNA: TGTGCCAGCAGCCGTGGACAGGGATGGGATCAGCCCCAGCATTTT
CDR3 protein: CASSRGQGWDQPQHF